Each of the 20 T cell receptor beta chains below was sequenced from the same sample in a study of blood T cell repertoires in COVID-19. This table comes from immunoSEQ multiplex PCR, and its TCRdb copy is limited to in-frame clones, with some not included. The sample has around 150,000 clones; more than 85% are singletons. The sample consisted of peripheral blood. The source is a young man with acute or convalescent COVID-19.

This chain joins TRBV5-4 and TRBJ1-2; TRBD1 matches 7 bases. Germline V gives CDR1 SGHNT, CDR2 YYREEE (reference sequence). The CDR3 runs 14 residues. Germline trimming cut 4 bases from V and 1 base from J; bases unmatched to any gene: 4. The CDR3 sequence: CASSRQGFNYGYTF. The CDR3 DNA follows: TGTGCCAGCAGCAGACAGGGTTTTAACTATGGCTACACCTTC. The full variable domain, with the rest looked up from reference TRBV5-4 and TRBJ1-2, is ETGVTQSPTHLIKTRGQQVTLRCSSQSGHNTVSWYQQALGQGPQFIFQYYREEENGRGNFPPRFSGLQFPNYSSELNVNALELDDSALYLCASSRQGFNYGYTFGSGTRLTVV.

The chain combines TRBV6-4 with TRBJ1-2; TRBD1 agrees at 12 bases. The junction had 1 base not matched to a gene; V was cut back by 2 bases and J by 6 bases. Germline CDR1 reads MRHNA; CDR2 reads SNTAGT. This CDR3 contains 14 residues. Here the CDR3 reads CASSDGTGGDGYTF. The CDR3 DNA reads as TGTGCCAGCAGTGACGGGACAGGGGGCGATGGCTACACCTTC.

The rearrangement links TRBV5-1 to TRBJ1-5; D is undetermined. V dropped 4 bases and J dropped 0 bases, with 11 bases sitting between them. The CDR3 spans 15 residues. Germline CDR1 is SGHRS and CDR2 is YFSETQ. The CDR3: CASSEGVYSNQPQHF. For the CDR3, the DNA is TGCGCCAGCAGCGAGGGTGTTTATAGCAATCAGCCCCAGCATTTT.

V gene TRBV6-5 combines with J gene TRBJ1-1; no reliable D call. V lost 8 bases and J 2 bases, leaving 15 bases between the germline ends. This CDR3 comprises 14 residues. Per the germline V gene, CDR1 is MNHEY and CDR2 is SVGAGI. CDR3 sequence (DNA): TGTGCCAGCCGCACGAGGGCAGCCAACACTGAAGCTTTCTTT. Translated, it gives CASRTRAANTEAFF.

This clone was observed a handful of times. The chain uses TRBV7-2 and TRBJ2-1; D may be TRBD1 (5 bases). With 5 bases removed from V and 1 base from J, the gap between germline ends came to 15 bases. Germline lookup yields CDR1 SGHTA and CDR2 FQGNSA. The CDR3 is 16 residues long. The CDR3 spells CASSPVGVGSYNEQFF. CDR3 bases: TGTGCCAGCAGCCCAGTAGGGGTGGGGTCCTACAATGAGCAGTTCTTC.

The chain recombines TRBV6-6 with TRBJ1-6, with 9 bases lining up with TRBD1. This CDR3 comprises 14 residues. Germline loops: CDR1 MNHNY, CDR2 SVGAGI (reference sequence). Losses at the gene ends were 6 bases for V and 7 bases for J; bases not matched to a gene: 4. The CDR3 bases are TGTGCCAGCAGGATAACAGGGGGCAATTCACCCCTCCACTTT. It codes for CASRITGGNSPLHF.

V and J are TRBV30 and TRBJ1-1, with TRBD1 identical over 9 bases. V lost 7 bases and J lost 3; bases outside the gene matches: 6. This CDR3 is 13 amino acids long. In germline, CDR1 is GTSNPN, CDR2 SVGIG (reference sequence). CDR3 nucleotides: TGTGCCTACCGGGACAGGGACCACACTGAAGCTTTCTTT. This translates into CAYRDRDHTEAFF.

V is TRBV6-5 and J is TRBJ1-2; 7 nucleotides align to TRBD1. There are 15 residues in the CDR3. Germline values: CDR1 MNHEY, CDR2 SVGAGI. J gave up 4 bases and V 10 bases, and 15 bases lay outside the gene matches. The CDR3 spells CATSPTETGLYGYTF. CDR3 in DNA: TGTGCCACCTCCCCGACCGAGACAGGGCTCTATGGCTACACCTTC.

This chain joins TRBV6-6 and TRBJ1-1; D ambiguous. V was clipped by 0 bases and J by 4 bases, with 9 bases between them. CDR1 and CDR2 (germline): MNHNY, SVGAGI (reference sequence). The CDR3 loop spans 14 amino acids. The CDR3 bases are TGTGCCAGCAGTTACTCCGGGGAGAGCACTGAAGCTTTCTTT. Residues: CASSYSGESTEAFF.

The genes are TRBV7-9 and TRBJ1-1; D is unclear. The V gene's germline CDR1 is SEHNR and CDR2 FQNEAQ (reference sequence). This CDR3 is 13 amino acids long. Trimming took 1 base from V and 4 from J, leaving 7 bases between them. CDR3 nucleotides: TGTGCCAGCAGCTTAGGAGGCAGCACTGAAGCTTTCTTT. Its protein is CASSLGGSTEAFF.

CDR3 protein: CASSLQGSITSGGYNEQFF. For the CDR3, the DNA is TGTGCCAGCAGCCTACAAGGGTCCATAACTAGCGGAGGCTACAATGAGCAGTTCTTC. This chain links TRBV5-6 with TRBJ2-1, with 8 positions matching TRBD2. Germline V gene lookup returns CDR1 SGHDT and CDR2 YYEEEE. The junction had 18 bases not matched to a gene; V was cut back by 4 bases and J by 3 bases. The CDR3 is made up of 19 amino acids.

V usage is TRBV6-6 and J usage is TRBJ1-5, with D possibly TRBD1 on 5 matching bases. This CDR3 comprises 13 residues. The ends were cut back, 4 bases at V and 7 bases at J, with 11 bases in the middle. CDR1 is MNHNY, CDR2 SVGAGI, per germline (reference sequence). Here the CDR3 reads CASSSSGGQPQHF. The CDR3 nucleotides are TGTGCCAGCAGTTCCTCGGGGGGGCAGCCCCAGCATTTT.

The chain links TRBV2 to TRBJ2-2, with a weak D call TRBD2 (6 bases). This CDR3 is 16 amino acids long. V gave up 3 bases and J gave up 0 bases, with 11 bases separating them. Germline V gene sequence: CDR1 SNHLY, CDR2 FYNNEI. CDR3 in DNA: TGTGCCAGCAGTGATACCGGGACTTCGAACACCGGGGAGCTGTTTTTT. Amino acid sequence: CASSDTGTSNTGELFF.

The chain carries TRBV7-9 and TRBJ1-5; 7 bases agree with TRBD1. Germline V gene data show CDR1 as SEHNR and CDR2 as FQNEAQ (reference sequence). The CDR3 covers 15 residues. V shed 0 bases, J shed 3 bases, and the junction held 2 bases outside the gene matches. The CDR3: CASSLAGTDNQPQHF. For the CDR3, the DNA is TGTGCCAGCAGCTTAGCCGGGACAGACAATCAGCCCCAGCATTTT.

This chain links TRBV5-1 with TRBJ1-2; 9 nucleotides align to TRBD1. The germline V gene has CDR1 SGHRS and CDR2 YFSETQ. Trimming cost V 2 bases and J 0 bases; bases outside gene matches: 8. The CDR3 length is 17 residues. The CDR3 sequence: CASSFTNRGPANYGYTF. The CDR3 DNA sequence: TGCGCCAGCAGCTTTACAAACAGGGGGCCGGCTAACTATGGCTACACCTTC.

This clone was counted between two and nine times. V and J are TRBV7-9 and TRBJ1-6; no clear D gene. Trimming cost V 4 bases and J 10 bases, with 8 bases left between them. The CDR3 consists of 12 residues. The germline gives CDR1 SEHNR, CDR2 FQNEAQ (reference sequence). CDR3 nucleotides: TGTGCCAGCAGCTCCGACACATCACCCCTCCACTTT. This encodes CASSSDTSPLHF.

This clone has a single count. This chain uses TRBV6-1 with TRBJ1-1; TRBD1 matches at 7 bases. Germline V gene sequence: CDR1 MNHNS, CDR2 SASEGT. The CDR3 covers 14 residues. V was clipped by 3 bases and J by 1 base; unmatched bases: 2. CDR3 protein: CASSEGTENTEAFF. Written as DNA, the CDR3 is TGTGCCAGCAGTGAGGGGACAGAGAACACTGAAGCTTTCTTT.

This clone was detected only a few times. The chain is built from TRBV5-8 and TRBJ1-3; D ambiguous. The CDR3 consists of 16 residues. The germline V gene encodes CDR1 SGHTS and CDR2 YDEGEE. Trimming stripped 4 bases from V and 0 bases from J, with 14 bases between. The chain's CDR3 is CASSTGNGNSGNTIYF. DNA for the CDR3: TGTGCCAGCAGCACGGGAAACGGAAACTCTGGAAACACCATATATTTT.

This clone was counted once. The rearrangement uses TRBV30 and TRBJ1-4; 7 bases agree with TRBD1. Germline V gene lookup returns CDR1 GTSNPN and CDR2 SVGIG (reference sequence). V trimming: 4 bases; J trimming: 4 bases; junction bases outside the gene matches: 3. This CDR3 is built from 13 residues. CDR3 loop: CAWKDRYNEKLFF. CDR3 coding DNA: TGTGCCTGGAAGGACAGGTATAATGAAAAACTGTTTTTT. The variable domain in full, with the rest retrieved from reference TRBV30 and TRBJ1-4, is SQTIHQWPATLVQPVGSPLSLECTVEGTSNPNLYWYRQAAGRGLQLLFYSVGIGQISSEVPQNLSASRPQDRQFILSSKKLLLSDSGFYLCAWKDRYNEKLFFGSGTQLSVL.

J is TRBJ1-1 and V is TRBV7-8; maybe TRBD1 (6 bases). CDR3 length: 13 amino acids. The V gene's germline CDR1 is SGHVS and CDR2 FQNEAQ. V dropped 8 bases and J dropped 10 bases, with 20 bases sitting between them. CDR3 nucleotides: TGTGCCAGCGTAGGACCCGGGGGGCGTCGAGCTTTCTTT. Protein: CASVGPGGRRAFF. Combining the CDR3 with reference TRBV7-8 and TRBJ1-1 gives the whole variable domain GAGVSQSPRYKVAKRGQDVALRCDPISGHVSLFWYQQALGQGPEFLTYFQNEAQLDKSGLPSDRFFAERPEGSVSTLKIQRTQQEDSAVYLCASVGPGGRRAFFGQGTRLTVV.